This T cell receptor beta chain was sequenced in a study of cytomegalovirus exposure and HLA in healthy donors (dated 2017 in TCRdb). Regarding the complete study: An earlier analysis of under 600 of the donors reported roughly 300 Gb of sequence data and around 120 million unique TCR beta sequences from roughly 180 million T cells. A later analysis re-analyzed previously published TCR beta repertoires from about 730 donors and added high-resolution HLA genotyping to study TCR occurrence patterns. An early release covering 550 to 650 HLA-typed donors comprised approximately 290 gigabases of sequencing data and approximately 80 million unique TCR sequences. The number of typed donors differed by locus: about 620-640 for A, B, C, DRB1 and DQB1; 500 to 550 for DQA1; 600 to 610 for DPA1; and 450 to 480 for DPB1. All discovery cohort repertoires had been generated using a single sequencing platform. An earlier analysis of some 500 of the donors used high-throughput TCR beta sequencing to judge whether each TCR beta V gene segment behaved as functional or pseudogenic. Across some 400 genotyped donors of the cohort, an average of roughly 250,000 unique TCR beta nucleotide sequences per donor were sequenced, and 15% to 20% of those sequences were non-productive. Of the approximately 400 genotyped donors, 81% fell in the genetic ancestry cluster associated with self-reported Caucasian donors. The study was designed to test whether signatures of past pathogen exposure could be identified by cataloging public T cell receptors. The later analysis used no new phenotypic data to find candidate immune exposures, relying instead on TCR beta sequences and their occurrence across donors. The study profiled the T cell repertoires of 500 to 800 subjects by immunosequencing and related them to cytomegalovirus serostatus. In a later genetic analysis, genome-wide SNP genotypes for about three fifths of the 666 donors were used, and that subset was treated as a discovery cohort. In addition to the first cohort of roughly 670 subjects, a separate validation cohort of about 120 different subjects was used. Donor age, sex, ethnicity and CMV serostatus were compiled together with the repertoire data. About five DR-DQ haplotypes were handled as single units for association and clustering because linkage in the cohort was strong. To predict cytomegalovirus infection status, the study brought together high-throughput TCR immunosequencing, statistical association of individual TCRs with disease status, and machine learning. HLA typing covered class I and class II loci at four-digit resolution.

In total, 500 to 700 healthy bone marrow donors made up the cohort. All cohort members were sampled while nominally healthy, although unrecorded immune exposures were likely present. The donor tested CMV seropositive and was one of the 289 seropositive cohort members. A peripheral blood sample was provided by each donor, and peripheral blood mononuclear cells were used for TCR beta sequencing. The Qiagen DNeasy Blood Extraction Kit was used to extract genomic DNA from the blood cell samples. Libraries were made using the immunoSEQ multiplex PCR assay. For the multiplex PCR, a mixture combining 60 forward primers for TCR Vbeta segments and 13 reverse primers for TCR Jbeta segments was used. A multiplex PCR assay on genomic DNA amplified the CDR3 region of rearranged TCR beta genes. On the Illumina HiSeq System, the amplified TCR beta libraries were sequenced as 87-base-pair reads. Per the authors' processing: Across the 700 or so repertoires, a later analysis counted around 80 million unique TCR beta chains, roughly 11 million of which were shared by at least two donors. Raw reads were error-corrected and collapsed into unique sequences by a nearest-neighbor algorithm in which closely related sequences were merged to remove PCR and sequencing errors. V, D and J gene segments were assigned by aligning CDR3 sequences to IMGT reference sequences. For a sequence to be retained, a match of at least six nucleotides to both a V gene segment and a J gene segment was required. A rearrangement counted as productive if the CDR3 had no stop codons and remained in frame with V and J, and every other rearrangement counted as non-productive. Following IMGT convention, CDR3 was defined as the stretch from the second conserved V-encoded cysteine up to the conserved J-encoded phenylalanine. In an earlier analysis of 500 to 650 of the donors, sequences lacking an unambiguous match to a single V gene segment were excluded. In an earlier analysis of several hundred of the donors, V segments were called functional above 56.7% productive rearrangements and were called segregating when the between-donor standard deviation exceeded 5%. A statistical classification framework was built for diagnosing cytomegalovirus status from the catalog of TCR beta chain sequences. A later analysis assigned V and J genes by comparing TCR nucleotide sequences with IMGT/GENE-DB human TR gene sequences. A later analysis assigned CDR3 sequences and most-parsimonious VDJ recombination scenarios with the TCRdist pipeline. In a later analysis, each TCR beta chain was defined by its CDR3 amino acid sequence together with its V-gene family, and reads lacking a unique V-gene family were excluded. In a later analysis, 550 to 650 highly shared, low-generation-probability nucleotide sequences were removed to address suspected cross-contamination and a sequencing artifact. In a later analysis, a clonal expansion index was calculated for each public chain from normalized within-repertoire ranks of inferred template counts. Generation probabilities in a later analysis came from a VDJ recombination model fitted to out-of-frame rearrangements, and those results were checked against IGoR. In a later analysis, TCR-TCR, TCR-HLA and TCR-CMV co-occurrence was scored with hypergeometric tests, and a repertoire-size bias correction was applied to TCR pairs. A later analysis estimated false discovery rates by permuting HLA or CMV assignments 20 times. In a later analysis, co-occurring TCRs were grouped with DBSCAN, and TCRdist sequence similarity was added when clustering was performed within HLA-allele-positive subsets. For co-occurrence clustering, repertoires with fewer than 30,000 or more than 120,000 public chains were excluded, along with about five repertoires with anomalous nucleotide sharing. Drawn from immuneACCESS, this table holds only the in-frame rearrangements with V and J called that TCRdb kept. Clones are partly lost; checked studies trace under half to an unresolved V gene and leave the rest unexplained. V and J calls plus clone size are reproduced from that table; the DNA served to infer D and trimming. Per the sample table, the count is roughly 57,000 clones. More than 9% of the sample is held by the ten biggest clonotypes.

The paper as a whole reports these results and caveats: According to a later analysis, parvovirus B19, influenza, CMV and Epstein-Barr virus appeared linked to several top co-occurrence clusters. Because counts were too low, some 17 rarely observed V segments, including chromosome 9 orphons, were left out of the earlier analysis of over 550 of the donors. An association between a missense DCLRE1C variant and V-gene and J-gene trimming of TCR beta chains was found in a later genetic analysis and replicated in an independent cohort. According to a later analysis, most CMV-associated TCR beta chains appeared to be HLA-restricted, and the HLA associations seemed to be driven largely by CMV exposure. Across donors, most TCR sequences were observed very rarely, whereas some public TCRs were present in many individuals. This cohort had only TCR beta chains sequenced, and the lack of alpha or paired-chain data limited which features could be detected. Linkage disequilibrium might explain the correlated functional status among segregating V segments, but an unknown experimental factor could not be excluded. The classifier was reported to diagnose cytomegalovirus status with high specificity and sensitivity in both the original cohort and the validation cohort. Because HLA typing was missing for some donors at each locus, association tests included only the typed subset. A further reported finding was that TCR beta sequences accurately predicted the HLA-A and HLA-B alleles for most subjects in the first cohort. In an earlier analysis of approximately 590 of the donors, most TCR beta V segments were observed in productive rearrangements about 87% or about 30% of the time, broadly matching IMGT annotations. A cluster of highly shared sequence variants was judged likely to represent a technical artifact of the sequencing pipeline. In a later analysis, HLA-associated TCR beta chains showed more clonal expansion and lower generation probabilities than non-associated chains that were equally common. Three of the identified cytomegalovirus-associated TCR beta chains were confirmed in vitro to be specific for cytomegalovirus antigens. In the study, roughly 160 TCR beta chains were listed as associated with cytomegalovirus. Compared with the approximately 720-donor mean, donors in an Asian-associated ancestry cluster had fewer N-insertions in productive TCRs, according to a later genetic analysis. In a later analysis, the rate of TCR association differed among HLA loci, with DRB1 alleles having the most associated TCRs and HLA-C alleles having the fewest. For the cohort, immune exposure information was limited to CMV serostatus. The authors suggested that the approach could potentially be generalized to other disease states and immunological phenotypes. A later analysis associated about 17,000 TCR beta sequences with specific HLA alleles at a false discovery rate of 0.05. Strong co-occurrence of HLA alleles, especially DR and DQ, made assigning TCR associations to individual alleles difficult. Sequencing depth was assumed to be roughly uniform across donors in the presence/absence analyses, though that assumption may not hold. Because the 87-base-pair reads could not distinguish some IMGT-functional V segments, including TRBV6-2 and TRBV6-3, those segments were excluded.

As for this clone: Its antigen has not been determined.

The cysteine opens and the phenylalanine closes a CDR3 of 11 amino acids. Only CDR3 DNA remains: 33 bases, in frame from the first base. V drops 3 bases and J drops 6 bases, leaving 9 bases in between. CDR1 and CDR2, per the germline V gene (reference sequence), are DFQATT and SNEGSKA. The sequenced sample consisted of PBMCs. The source of this sequence is a woman between 25 and 40 years old in good health and CMV-seropositive. The V gene is TRBV20-1 and the J gene is TRBJ2-7; a weak D assignment points to TRBD1 (5 bases agree). The DNA sequence is TGCAGTGCTAGTCCAGGGCCCGAGCAGTACTTC. It specifies CSASPGPEQYF.